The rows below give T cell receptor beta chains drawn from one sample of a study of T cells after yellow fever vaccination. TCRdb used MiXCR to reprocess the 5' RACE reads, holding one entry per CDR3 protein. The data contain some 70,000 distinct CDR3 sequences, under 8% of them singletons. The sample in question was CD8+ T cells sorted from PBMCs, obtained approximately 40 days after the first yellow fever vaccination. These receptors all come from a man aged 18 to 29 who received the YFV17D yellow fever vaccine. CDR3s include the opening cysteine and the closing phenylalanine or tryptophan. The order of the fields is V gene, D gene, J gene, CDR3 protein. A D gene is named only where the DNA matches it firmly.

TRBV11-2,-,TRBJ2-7,CASSWYYEQYF
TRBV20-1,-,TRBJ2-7,CSATPNRWTEDYEQYF
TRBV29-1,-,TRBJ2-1,CSVASGGDHNEQFF
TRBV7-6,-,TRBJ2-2,CASTQGPETGELFF
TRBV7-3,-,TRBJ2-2,CASSQPDSSTGELFF
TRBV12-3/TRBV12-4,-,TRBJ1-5,CASSLLPGVDQPQHF
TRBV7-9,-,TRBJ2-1,CASSFSGVDEQFF
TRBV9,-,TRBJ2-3,CASSEAGASDTQYF
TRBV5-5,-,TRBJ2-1,CASSWVSGHNEQFF
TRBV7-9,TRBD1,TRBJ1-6,CASRDRAWSPLHF
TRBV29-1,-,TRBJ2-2,CSVDTRTGTGELFF
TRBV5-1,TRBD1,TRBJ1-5,CASSIGTDSNQPQHF
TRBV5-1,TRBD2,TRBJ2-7,CASSLASGGRRYEQYF
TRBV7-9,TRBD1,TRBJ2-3,CASSFRGQGADTQYF
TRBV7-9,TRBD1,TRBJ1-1,CALPGQGDGTEAFF
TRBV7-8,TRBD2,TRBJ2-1,CASSPNTGGAGGEQFF
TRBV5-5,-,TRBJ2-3,CASSDGTEADTQYF
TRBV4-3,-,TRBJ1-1,CASSTYKMNTEAFF
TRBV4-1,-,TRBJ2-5,CASSQRQGETQYF
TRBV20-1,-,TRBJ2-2,CSARQGNTGELFF
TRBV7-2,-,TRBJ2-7,CASSLSNTGYPYEQYF
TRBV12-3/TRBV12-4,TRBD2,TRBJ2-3,CASSATSGGTTDTQYF
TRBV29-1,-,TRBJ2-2,CSVEGRTNTGELFF
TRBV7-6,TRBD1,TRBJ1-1,CASSATGGYPPNTEAFF
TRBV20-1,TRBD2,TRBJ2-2,CSARREGRYTGELFF
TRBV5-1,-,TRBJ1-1,CASRSSLNTEAFF
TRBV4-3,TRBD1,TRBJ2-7,CASSQDPQGVTSYEQYF
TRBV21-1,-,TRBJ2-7,CASSKDEGSYEQYF
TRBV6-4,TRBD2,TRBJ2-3,CASSDSASGGADTQYF
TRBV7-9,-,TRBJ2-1,CASSKASGGLLEEQFF
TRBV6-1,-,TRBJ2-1,CASTGGLSHRQFF
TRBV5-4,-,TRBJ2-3,CASRSSTDTQYF
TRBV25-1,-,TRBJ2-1,CASSEFHNEQFF
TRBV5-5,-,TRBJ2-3,CASSLGPRGSRTDTQYF
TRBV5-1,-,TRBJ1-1,CASSWDVDLNTEAFF
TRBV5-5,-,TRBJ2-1,CASSPEWGALNEQFF
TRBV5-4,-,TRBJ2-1,CASSLVTGPSYNEQFF
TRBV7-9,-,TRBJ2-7,CASSRQGGEYF
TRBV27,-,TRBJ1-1,CASSLSGGAGAFF
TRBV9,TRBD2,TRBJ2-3,CASSEGTSGATDTQYF
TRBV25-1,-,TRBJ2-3,CASRSNEGTDTQYF
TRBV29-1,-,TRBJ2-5,CSVEETGRGETQYF
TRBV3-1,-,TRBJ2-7,CASSQGPGFSYEQYF
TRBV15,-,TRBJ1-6,CATSRDAGVLSPLHF
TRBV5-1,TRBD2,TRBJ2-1,CASSPGLAGVNEQFF